The 14 T cell receptor beta chains below all came from one sample that was sequenced in a study of STAT5B mutations in CD4+ large granular lymphocyte leukemia. Using immunoSEQ multiplex PCR, the repertoire was profiled, and TCRdb retains in-frame clones only, with some absent. This sample has tens of thousands of clones, with around 72% found just once. The sequenced sample was CD4+ T cells from blood buffy coats. All receptors derive from a human donor in good health.

The table lists this clone with a count of one. The gene calls are TRBV4-1 and TRBJ1-4; possible D gene TRBD1, 5 bases. Germline CDR1 MGHRA, CDR2 YSYEKL. The CDR3 sequence is 16 residues long. Trimming removed 0 bases at V and 6 bases at J, with 14 bases between. The CDR3 protein is CASSQDSRGGDEKLFF. In DNA form, the CDR3 reads TGCGCCAGCAGCCAAGATTCCCGGGGCGGGGATGAAAAACTGTTTTTT.

DNA of the CDR3: TGTGCCAGCAGTTCCTCCTGGCCAGGATACACCGGGGAGCTGTTTTTT. The encoded protein is CASSSSWPGYTGELFF. The chain carries TRBV27 and TRBJ2-2; D is uncertain. Between the trimmed V and J ends, which lost 4 bases and 3 bases, there was a span of 15 bases. Germline CDR1 and CDR2: MNHEY and SMNVEV (reference sequence). The CDR3 spans 16 residues.

The genes are TRBV7-8 and TRBJ2-2; D ambiguous. CDR1 and CDR2 from the germline V gene are SGHVS and FQNEAQ. V was clipped by 4 bases and J by 7 bases, with 13 bases between them. The CDR3 contains 14 residues. The CDR3 reads CASSSSYPIGELFF. For the CDR3, the DNA is TGTGCCAGCAGCTCCTCTTATCCCATCGGGGAGCTGTTTTTT.

J is TRBJ2-6 and V is TRBV6-1; TRBD2 agrees at 7 bases. The length of the CDR3 is 15 residues. Germline trimming cut 7 bases from V and 2 bases from J; bases unmatched to any gene: 5. The V gene's germline CDR1 is MNHNS and CDR2 SASEGT. The CDR3 spells CASNPTSAGANVLTF. In nucleotides, the CDR3 is TGTGCCAGCAACCCAACTAGCGCTGGGGCCAACGTCCTGACTTTC.

The genes are TRBV5-6 and TRBJ2-5; D unclear. The CDR3 contains 13 residues. CDR1 is SGHDT, CDR2 YYEEEE, per germline. The V end lost 5 bases, the J end lost 4 bases, and 12 bases lay between the germline ends. Written as DNA, the CDR3 is TGTGCCAGCAGATTCGGACGTGGAGAGACCCAGTACTTC. Protein: CASRFGRGETQYF.

The rearrangement uses TRBV5-1 and TRBJ2-1; 11 bases map to TRBD1. This CDR3 comprises 15 residues. CDR1 and CDR2 from the germline V gene are SGHRS and YFSETQ. Trimming removed 4 bases from V and 3 bases from J; junction bases left unmatched: 3. CDR3 sequence: CASSLGQGGYNEQFF. The CDR3 bases are TGCGCCAGCAGCCTGGGACAGGGGGGCTACAATGAGCAGTTCTTC.

The chain couples TRBV13 to TRBJ2-1; 7 nucleotides align to TRBD1. Germline CDR1 is PRHDT and CDR2 is FYEKMQ (reference sequence). The CDR3 is 15 amino acids. The junction had 7 bases not matched to a gene; V was cut back by 0 bases and J by 8 bases. Here the CDR3 DNA reads TGTGCCAGCAGCTTAGGCCTGGCCAGGGGGTATGAGCAGTTCTTC. This encodes CASSLGLARGYEQFF. Full variable domain (outside the CDR3, taken from reference TRBV13 and TRBJ2-1): AAGVIQSPRHLIKEKRETATLKCYPIPRHDTVYWYQQGPGQDPQFLISFYEKMQSDKGSIPDRFSAQQFSDYHSELNMSSLELGDSALYFCASSLGLARGYEQFFGPGTRLTVL.

The CDR3 region is CASSEASGLFIVVFF. The CDR3 nucleotides are TGTGCCAGCAGTGAAGCGTCGGGACTTTTCATCGTGGTGTTCTTC. J is TRBJ2-1 and V is TRBV2, with D maybe TRBD2 (6 bases). CDR3 length: 15 amino acids. V was pared by 0 bases and J by 15 bases, with 21 bases between. Per germline, CDR1 SNHLY and CDR2 FYNNEI.

CDR3 DNA: TGTGCCAGCAGCTCACAGGGTGGCACTGAAGCTTTCTTT. It translates to CASSSQGGTEAFF. This chain joins TRBV7-2 and TRBJ1-1, with D perhaps matching TRBD1 (6 bases). The CDR3 contains 13 residues. V shed 4 bases and J shed 4 bases, with 10 bases lying between them. Germline CDR1 SGHTA, CDR2 FQGNSA.

DNA for the CDR3: TGTGCCAGCAGTTACTCGCGGGGGATCACAGATACGCAGTATTTT. It translates to CASSYSRGITDTQYF. The chain employs TRBV6-6 and TRBJ2-3, with 7 bases aligning to TRBD2. This CDR3 is 15 amino acids long. Germline loops: CDR1 MNHNY, CDR2 SVGAGI (reference sequence). Losses at the gene ends were 0 bases for V and 2 bases for J; bases not matched to a gene: 2.

The chain combines TRBV4-3 with TRBJ1-2; D is unclear. The germline V gene has CDR1 LGHNA and CDR2 YSLEER. Trimming took off 0 bases at V and 2 bases at J, with 10 bases between the two ends. The CDR3 is 15 amino acids. CDR3: CASSQEYGGNYGYTF. The CDR3 coding sequence is TGCGCCAGCAGCCAAGAGTATGGAGGGAACTATGGCTACACCTTC.

The DNA for the CDR3 is TGTGCCAGCAGTGCTGAGAGAGACTTTGGAAACACCATATATTTT. Protein: CASSAERDFGNTIYF. The chain combines TRBV2 with TRBJ1-3; no clear D gene. V was trimmed by 4 bases and J by 3 bases, leaving 13 bases between them. Germline CDR1 SNHLY, CDR2 FYNNEI. This CDR3 spans 15 amino acids.

The V call is TRBV6-1, the J call TRBJ1-2; TRBD1 matches 8 bases. V shed 2 bases, J shed 8 bases, and the junction held 10 bases outside the gene matches. Germline V CDR1 and CDR2: MNHNS, SASEGT. This CDR3 is 15 amino acids long. The CDR3 DNA reads as TGTGCCAGCAGTGAACTGGGGCAGGGGGCTTACGGCTACACCTTC. Its translation: CASSELGQGAYGYTF.

J is TRBJ2-7 and V is TRBV4-1; 9 positions agree with TRBD2. This CDR3 is 16 amino acids long. Unmatched junction bases numbered 7, after V lost 4 bases and J lost 0 bases. From germline, CDR1 is MGHRA and CDR2 YSYEKL. CDR3 bases: TGCGCCAGCAGCCGATTAGCGGGAGTGAGCTCCTACGAGCAGTACTTC. It translates to CASSRLAGVSSYEQYF.